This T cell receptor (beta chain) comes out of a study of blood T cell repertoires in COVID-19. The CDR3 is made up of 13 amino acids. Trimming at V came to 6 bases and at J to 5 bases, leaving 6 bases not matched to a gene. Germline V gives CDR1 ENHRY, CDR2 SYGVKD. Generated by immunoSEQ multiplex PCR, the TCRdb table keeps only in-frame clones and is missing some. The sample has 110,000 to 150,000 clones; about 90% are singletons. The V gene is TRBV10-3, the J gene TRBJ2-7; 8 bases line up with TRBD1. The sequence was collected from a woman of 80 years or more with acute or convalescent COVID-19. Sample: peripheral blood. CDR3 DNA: TGTGCCATCAGACCTACAGGGGGACACGAGCAGTACTTC. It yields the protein CAIRPTGGHEQYF.